The 24 T cell receptor beta chains below come from one sample, sequenced in a study of blood T cell repertoires in COVID-19. This table comes from immunoSEQ multiplex PCR, and its TCRdb copy is limited to in-frame clones, with some not included. The table shows tens of thousands of clones, with approximately 83% occurring only once. Sequencing was carried out using peripheral blood. The source of these receptors is a woman aged 60 to 75 with acute or convalescent COVID-19.

The rearrangement links TRBV6-5 to TRBJ2-1; TRBD2 matches at 11 bases. V lost 7 bases to trimming and J lost 6 bases; unmatched junction nucleotides: 5. Germline CDR1 MNHEY, CDR2 SVGAGI. This CDR3 contains 14 residues. The DNA for the CDR3 is TGTGCCAGCATTCTAGCGGGGGGTTTCAATGAGCAGTTCTTC. As protein: CASILAGGFNEQFF.

The chain carries TRBV3-1 (or the pseudogene TRBV3-2) and TRBJ1-2, with 8 bases lining up with TRBD1. This CDR3 is built from 13 residues. The V segment lost 1 base and the J segment 8 bases; nucleotides outside the gene matches: 3. Germline V gives CDR1 LGHDT, CDR2 YNNKEL (reference sequence). This CDR3 reads CASSQGQGIGYTF. The CDR3 DNA reads as TGTGCCAGCAGCCAAGGACAGGGGATAGGCTACACCTTC.

The chain has TRBV9 and TRBJ2-1; TRBD2 agrees at 10 bases. Germline trimming cut 6 bases from V and 9 bases from J; bases unmatched to any gene: 15. The CDR3 has 16 amino acids. Germline V gene sequence: CDR1 SGDLS, CDR2 YYNGEE. The CDR3 sequence is CASTRSGLAGAIEQFF. The CDR3 DNA follows: TGTGCCAGCACCCGATCCGGGCTAGCGGGAGCGATTGAGCAGTTCTTC.

The chain carries TRBV18 and TRBJ1-2; a weak D match, TRBD1 (5 bases). The germline CDR1 and CDR2 sequences are KGHSH and LQKENI. Between the trimmed V and J ends, which lost 3 bases and 7 bases, there was a span of 24 bases. The CDR3 runs to 17 residues. CDR3 amino acids: CASSPTVAQGPKAGYTF. CDR3 DNA: TGTGCCAGCTCACCGACTGTGGCCCAGGGCCCCAAGGCTGGCTACACCTTC.

V gene TRBV2 combines with J gene TRBJ2-5, with 10 bases lining up with TRBD2. The CDR3 runs 13 residues. J was trimmed by 9 bases and V by 8 bases; bases with no gene match: 9. Germline V gene lookup returns CDR1 SNHLY and CDR2 FYNNEI. Here the CDR3 reads CASDSGRATPQYF. DNA of the CDR3: TGTGCCAGCGACAGCGGGAGGGCGACTCCCCAGTACTTC.

This clone was counted once. This chain uses TRBV29-1 with TRBJ1-5; TRBD1 agrees at 9 bases. CDR3 length equals 15 residues. J gave up 0 bases and V 6 bases, and 6 bases lay outside the gene matches. Per germline, CDR1 SQVTM and CDR2 ANQGSEA. CDR3 residues: CSVALGQGSNQPQHF. In DNA, the CDR3 is TGCAGCGTCGCCTTGGGACAGGGTAGCAATCAGCCCCAGCATTTT.

The rearrangement links TRBV28 to TRBJ1-1, with TRBD1 as a possible D gene (6 bases). Germline loops: CDR1 MDHEN, CDR2 SYDVKM. This CDR3 is built from 16 residues. The V gene lost 5 bases and the J gene lost 4 bases, with 20 bases spanning the gap. CDR3 DNA sequence: TGTGCCAGCAGTCCCATGGGAGGGGGAAGAAGCACTGAAGCTTTCTTT. Translating it yields CASSPMGGGRSTEAFF.

The chain recombines TRBV6-5 with TRBJ2-1; D is undetermined. The CDR3 contains 14 residues. Trimming pared 6 bases from V and 2 bases from J, leaving 11 bases between. Per the germline V gene, CDR1 is MNHEY and CDR2 is SVGAGI. The CDR3 DNA is TGTGCCAGCAGGAAGACACTGACCTACAATGAGCAGTTCTTC. Its translation is CASRKTLTYNEQFF.

The V gene is TRBV27, the J gene TRBJ2-7, with 8 bases identical to TRBD1. In germline, CDR1 is MNHEY, CDR2 SMNVEV (reference sequence). This CDR3 is built from 14 residues. V was pared by 2 bases and J by 5 bases, with 5 bases of the junction left unmatched. The CDR3 DNA is TGTGCCAGCAGTTTACGACAGGGGTTCAACGAGCAGTACTTC. Its translation: CASSLRQGFNEQYF.

The table lists this clone with a count of one. The chain links TRBV5-1 to TRBJ2-2; 9 bases map to TRBD1. Germline trimming cut 4 bases from V and 6 bases from J; bases unmatched to any gene: 10. There are 16 residues in the CDR3. In germline, CDR1 is SGHRS, CDR2 YFSETQ. The chain's CDR3 is CASSGQGRRLSGELFF. Written as DNA, the CDR3 is TGCGCCAGCAGCGGACAGGGGCGCCGCCTATCCGGGGAGCTGTTTTTT.

In its sample, this clone was seen many times. This CDR3 is also generated by other DNA sequences in the sample. The chain combines TRBV27 with TRBJ2-1; TRBD1 is a possible D gene (5 bases). V was pared by 4 bases and J by 0 bases, with 13 bases between. The CDR3 extends over 16 amino acids. The V gene's germline CDR1 is MNHEY and CDR2 SMNVEV (reference sequence). CDR3 DNA: TGTGCCAGCAGTTCCCAGGGTTTTAGCTCCTACAATGAGCAGTTCTTC. Its translation: CASSSQGFSSYNEQFF.

The J gene is TRBJ1-1, the V gene TRBV30; 11 bases are a match to TRBD1. V lost 3 bases to trimming and J lost 6 bases; unmatched junction nucleotides: 6. Germline CDR1 GTSNPN, CDR2 SVGIG (reference sequence). The CDR3 totals 14 residues. CDR3 residues: CAWRGTGGVSEAFF. The DNA of the CDR3 is TGTGCCTGGAGGGGGACAGGGGGAGTATCTGAAGCTTTCTTT.

The rearrangement joins TRBV21-1 to TRBJ2-1; the DNA was not compared with TRBD1, the D call given in the table. TRBV21-1 is an annotated pseudogene. This CDR3 contains 15 residues. The CDR3 region is CASSAGVGTLNEQFF. In nucleotides, the CDR3 is TGTGCCAGCAGCGCAGGGGTAGGGACGTTAAATGAGCAGTTCTTC.

The chain employs TRBV18 and TRBJ1-2, with 7 nucleotides matching TRBD1. This CDR3 has 15 residues. Germline CDR1 is KGHSH and CDR2 is LQKENI. With V trimmed by 5 bases and J by 3 bases, 9 bases remained unmatched. The CDR3 DNA reads as TGTGCCAGCTCAGTGCGGACAGGAGAAGACTATGGCTACACCTTC. Amino acids: CASSVRTGEDYGYTF.

The chain carries TRBV9 and TRBJ1-1; D is undetermined. V shed 0 bases and J shed 1 base, with 7 bases lying between them. The CDR3 has 14 amino acids. The V gene's germline CDR1 is SGDLS and CDR2 YYNGEE. The CDR3 reads CASSVAPENTEAFF. The CDR3 DNA sequence: TGTGCCAGCAGCGTAGCCCCAGAGAACACTGAAGCTTTCTTT.

This clone was recorded once. V gene TRBV28 combines with J gene TRBJ1-2; weak D call: TRBD1 (6 bases). Trimming removed 5 bases from V and 6 bases from J, with 19 bases in between. Per germline, CDR1 MDHEN and CDR2 SYDVKM. This CDR3 has 15 amino acids. The DNA for the CDR3 is TGTGCCAGCAGTCCCCCCAGACAGGCCCCCCATGGCTACACCTTC. It is translated as CASSPPRQAPHGYTF.

The rearrangement uses TRBV30 and TRBJ2-1; 8 bases are shared with TRBD2. V lost 2 bases to trimming and J lost 8 bases; unmatched junction nucleotides: 5. In germline, CDR1 is GTSNPN, CDR2 SVGIG (reference sequence). This CDR3 has 13 residues. The CDR3 nucleotides are TGTGCCTGGAGTTACGGGAGGGCCTATGAGCAGTTCTTC. Translated, it gives CAWSYGRAYEQFF.

The chain uses TRBV27 and TRBJ2-1; possible D gene TRBD1, 7 bases. The CDR3 spans 15 residues. Germline values: CDR1 MNHEY, CDR2 SMNVEV (reference sequence). Trimming stripped 7 bases from V and 4 bases from J, with 17 bases between. The CDR3 is CASKGGTVPYNEQFF. DNA of the CDR3: TGTGCCAGCAAAGGAGGGACAGTTCCTTACAATGAGCAGTTCTTC.

This clone was counted a single time. J is TRBJ1-3 and V is TRBV9; possibly TRBD1 for D (5 bases). The CDR3 is made up of 14 amino acids. The V gene lost 2 bases and the J gene lost 4 bases, with 10 bases spanning the gap. Germline V gene sequence: CDR1 SGDLS, CDR2 YYNGEE. For the CDR3, the DNA is TGTGCCAGCAGCGTCTCAGGGCTGGGAAACACCATATATTTT. This sequence encodes CASSVSGLGNTIYF.

This clone was detected a few times. The chain carries TRBV30 and TRBJ2-1, with 10 bases matching TRBD2. The germline CDR1 and CDR2 sequences are GTSNPN and SVGIG (reference sequence). This CDR3 is 14 amino acids long. V shed 1 base and J 15 bases; nucleotides not matched to a gene: 12. The DNA of the CDR3 is TGTGCCTGGAGTGGGGGTAGCGGGAGGCTGGCGGCGTTCTTC. This encodes CAWSGGSGRLAAFF.

The chain employs TRBV7-6 and TRBJ2-2, with D uncertain. This CDR3 region has 12 residues. The germline gives CDR1 SGHVS, CDR2 FNYEAQ. Trimming took off 3 bases at V and 7 bases at J, with 6 bases between the two ends. CDR3 DNA sequence: TGTGCCAGCAGCTTTAGCCGCGGGGAGCTGTTTTTT. Its translation is CASSFSRGELFF.

The chain employs TRBV9 and TRBJ2-7; D ambiguous. CDR1 is SGDLS, CDR2 YYNGEE, per germline. The CDR3 runs to 12 residues. Trimming stripped 3 bases from V and 3 bases from J, with 7 bases between. The CDR3 spells CASSGSGYEQYF. The CDR3 coding sequence is TGTGCCAGCAGCGGTTCGGGCTACGAGCAGTACTTC. Using reference TRBV9 and TRBJ2-7 for the parts outside the CDR3, the full variable domain is DSGVTQTPKHLITATGQRVTLRCSPRSGDLSVYWYQQSLDQGLQFLIQYYNGEERAKGNILERFSAQQFPDLHSELNLSSLELGDSALYFCASSGSGYEQYFGPGTRLTVT.

The V gene is TRBV27, the J gene TRBJ2-2; D might be TRBD2 (7 bases). The germline gives CDR1 MNHEY, CDR2 SMNVEV (reference sequence). The CDR3 loop spans 16 amino acids. V was trimmed by 1 base and J by 1 base, leaving 10 bases between them. This chain's CDR3 is CASSLYGGLNTGELFF. CDR3 sequence (DNA): TGTGCCAGCAGTTTATACGGGGGGCTGAACACCGGGGAGCTGTTTTTT.

The chain links TRBV29-1 to TRBJ1-1, with D possibly being TRBD1 (5 bases). The V and J ends lost 6 bases and 3 bases respectively, with 14 bases between them. This CDR3 spans 13 amino acids. Per germline, CDR1 SQVTM and CDR2 ANQGSEA. The CDR3 loop reads CSVTQGSDTEAFF. The CDR3, as DNA: TGCAGCGTAACCCAGGGATCGGACACTGAAGCTTTCTTT. Supplemented by reference TRBV29-1 and TRBJ1-1, the full variable domain reads SAVISQKPSRDICQRGTSLTIQCQVDSQVTMMFWYRQQPGQSLTLIATANQGSEATYESGFVIDKFPISRPNLTFSTLTVSNMSPEDSSIYLCSVTQGSDTEAFFGQGTRLTVV.